This TCR beta chain comes out of a study of T cells in women clearing cervical HPV infection. Background on the study: Cases were women with histologically confirmed HPV16-related CIN3 or worse, including a couple of invasive cancers. HLA type stays a possible confounder, typing being limited.

Unmatched junction bases numbered 6, after V lost 9 bases and J lost 5 bases. Germline CDR1 LNHDA, CDR2 SQIVND (reference sequence). CDR3 length equals 13 residues. To note about this clone: The CDR3 extends 3 residues past the end of the read, so its final part is completed from the germline J gene.

Genomic DNA, averaging around 1,200 ng per sample, yielded TCR beta CDR3 via immunoSEQ. TCRdb's copy holds only in-frame clones and misses some; the assay was immunoSEQ multiplex PCR. In all, the sample yields tens of thousands of clones. The TCR comes from a woman between 18 and 70 years old with a cervical HPV16 infection that either progressed to CIN3+ or cleared (not recorded which). Sequenced: blood buffy coat. The chain combines TRBV19 with TRBJ1-1; 10 bases match TRBD1. CDR3 loop: CASLWTGGTEAFF. The sequenced part of the CDR3 DNA is TGTGCCAGCCTATGGACAGGGGGTACTGAA. The full variable domain, its missing parts supplied by reference TRBV19 and TRBJ1-1, is DGGITQSPKYLFRKEGQNVTLSCEQNLNHDAMYWYRQDPGQGLRLIYYSQIVNDFQKGDIAEGYSVSREKKESFPLTVTSAQKNPTAFYLCASLWTGGTEAFFGQGTRLTVV.